These T cell receptor beta chains were read from a single sample in a study of cytomegalovirus exposure and HLA in healthy donors. The repertoire was sequenced with immunoSEQ multiplex PCR; TCRdb's copy has only in-frame clones and lacks some. The data hold about 130,000 clones, with around 72% observed a single time. The sequenced sample was PBMCs. These receptors all come from a man between 18 and 29 years old in good health and CMV-seropositive. Each CDR3 is given with its conserved first and last residue. The D gene is left open where the match is weak. The size field is filled for only some rows; it gives once, few, many or a size class.

j_gene: TRBJ2-2; abundance: once; d_gene: TRBD1; v_gene: TRBV6-5; CDR3aa: CATQTGGTGELFF; CDR3nt: TGTGCCACCCAAACAGGGGGCACCGGGGAGCTGTTTTTT
j_gene: TRBJ2-7; abundance: few; d_gene: -; v_gene: TRBV11-3; CDR3aa: CASSFGSSYEQYF; CDR3nt: TGTGCCAGCAGCTTTGGCAGCTCCTACGAGCAGTACTTC
j_gene: TRBJ2-2; abundance: once; d_gene: -; v_gene: TRBV5-1; CDR3aa: CASSVGGANTGELFF; CDR3nt: TGCGCCAGCAGCGTGGGCGGGGCGAACACCGGGGAGCTGTTTTTT
j_gene: TRBJ1-4; abundance: -; d_gene: TRBD1; v_gene: TRBV5-1; CDR3aa: CASSKNSGQRNEKLFF; CDR3nt: TGCGCCAGCAGCAAAAACTCGGGACAGAGGAATGAAAAACTGTTTTTT
j_gene: TRBJ1-1; abundance: -; d_gene: -; v_gene: TRBV13; CDR3aa: CASRFTAGEAFF; CDR3nt: TGTGCCAGCAGATTCACTGCAGGAGAAGCTTTCTTT
j_gene: TRBJ2-7; abundance: once; d_gene: -; v_gene: TRBV7-2; CDR3aa: CASSLSSWLYEQYF; CDR3nt: TGTGCCAGCAGCTTATCGTCCTGGCTCTACGAGCAGTACTTC
j_gene: TRBJ1-3; abundance: few; d_gene: TRBD1; v_gene: TRBV28; CDR3aa: CASSLYRGSGNTIYF; CDR3nt: TGTGCCAGCAGTCTCTACAGGGGATCTGGAAACACCATATATTTT
j_gene: TRBJ1-3; abundance: many; d_gene: -; v_gene: TRBV10-1; CDR3aa: CASSVVGGKGGNTIYF; CDR3nt: TGCGCCAGCAGTGTGGTCGGAGGAAAAGGAGGAAACACCATATATTTT
j_gene: TRBJ1-2; abundance: -; d_gene: -; v_gene: TRBV4-1; CDR3aa: CASSQSRNYGYTF; CDR3nt: TGCGCCAGCAGCCAATCCAGAAACTATGGCTACACCTTC
j_gene: TRBJ2-1; abundance: -; d_gene: -; v_gene: TRBV5-1; CDR3aa: CASSSELASNEQFF; CDR3nt: TGCGCCAGCAGCTCAGAACTAGCCTCGAATGAGCAGTTCTTC
j_gene: TRBJ1-6; abundance: -; d_gene: TRBD1; v_gene: TRBV7-2; CDR3aa: CASSLRSGGLNSPLHF; CDR3nt: TGTGCCAGCAGCTTAAGGTCAGGGGGACTGAATTCACCCCTCCACTTT
j_gene: TRBJ1-1; abundance: -; d_gene: TRBD1; v_gene: TRBV19; CDR3aa: CASRTGGITEAFF; CDR3nt: TGTGCCAGTCGGACAGGGGGCATCACTGAAGCTTTCTTT
j_gene: TRBJ2-7; abundance: -; d_gene: -; v_gene: TRBV29-1; CDR3aa: CSVDLPSAGRAYEQYF; CDR3nt: TGCAGCGTCGATTTACCGTCGGCAGGGCGAGCCTACGAGCAGTACTTC
j_gene: TRBJ1-1; abundance: -; d_gene: -; v_gene: TRBV5-5; CDR3aa: CASSFDSMNTEAFF; CDR3nt: TGTGCCAGCAGCTTCGACTCCATGAACACTGAAGCTTTCTTT
j_gene: TRBJ2-1; abundance: -; d_gene: TRBD1; v_gene: TRBV5-1; CDR3aa: CASAPGQGSYNEQFF; CDR3nt: TGCGCCAGCGCACCGGGACAGGGTTCCTACAATGAGCAGTTCTTC
j_gene: TRBJ1-2; abundance: once; d_gene: TRBD1; v_gene: TRBV5-1; CDR3aa: CASSWDRSYGYTF; CDR3nt: TGCGCCAGCAGCTGGGACAGGTCCTATGGCTACACCTTC
j_gene: TRBJ2-1; abundance: -; d_gene: -; v_gene: TRBV30; CDR3aa: CAFLDRRSYNEQFF; CDR3nt: TGTGCCTTCTTGGACAGACGCTCCTACAATGAGCAGTTCTTC
j_gene: TRBJ2-2; abundance: -; d_gene: -; v_gene: TRBV29-1; CDR3aa: CSVVPLDSGRGELFF; CDR3nt: TGCAGCGTTGTACCACTGGACAGCGGACGTGGGGAGCTGTTTTTT
j_gene: TRBJ2-7; abundance: -; d_gene: -; v_gene: TRBV7-2; CDR3aa: CASSLIASNNEQYF; CDR3nt: TGTGCCAGCAGCTTAATAGCATCAAACAACGAGCAGTACTTC
j_gene: TRBJ1-1; abundance: few; d_gene: TRBD1; v_gene: TRBV7-9; CDR3aa: CASSFPGGTNTEAFF; CDR3nt: TGTGCCAGCAGTTTCCCAGGGGGGACGAACACTGAAGCTTTCTTT
j_gene: TRBJ2-1; abundance: -; d_gene: -; v_gene: TRBV28; CDR3aa: CASSFVTVDNEQFF; CDR3nt: TGTGCCAGCAGTTTCGTTACAGTCGACAATGAGCAGTTCTTC
j_gene: TRBJ2-3; abundance: -; d_gene: -; v_gene: TRBV19; CDR3aa: CASKVALSTDTQYF; CDR3nt: TGTGCCAGTAAGGTAGCACTAAGCACAGATACGCAGTATTTT
j_gene: TRBJ1-5; abundance: few; d_gene: TRBD1; v_gene: TRBV30; CDR3aa: CAWSARDRGIQPQHF; CDR3nt: TGTGCCTGGAGTGCCCGGGACAGGGGGATTCAGCCCCAGCATTTT
j_gene: TRBJ1-1; abundance: once; d_gene: TRBD1; v_gene: TRBV2; CDR3aa: CASSGQGNTEAFF; CDR3nt: TGTGCCAGCAGTGGACAGGGGAACACTGAAGCTTTCTTT
j_gene: TRBJ2-1; abundance: few; d_gene: -; v_gene: TRBV5-1; CDR3aa: CASSLGGPSNEQFF; CDR3nt: TGCGCCAGCAGTCTGGGGGGGCCATCCAATGAGCAGTTCTTC
j_gene: TRBJ2-7; abundance: -; d_gene: TRBD2; v_gene: TRBV2; CDR3aa: CASSLAGGRGEQYF; CDR3nt: TGTGCCAGCAGTTTAGCGGGAGGGCGCGGCGAGCAGTACTTC
j_gene: TRBJ1-5; abundance: few; d_gene: TRBD1; v_gene: TRBV28; CDR3aa: CASSPSPQGRQPQHF; CDR3nt: TGTGCCAGCAGTCCTTCTCCACAGGGGAGGCAGCCCCAGCATTTT
j_gene: TRBJ1-2; abundance: few; d_gene: TRBD1; v_gene: TRBV10-3; CDR3aa: CAISEGQGARYGYTF; CDR3nt: TGTGCCATCAGTGAAGGACAGGGGGCACGATATGGCTACACCTTC